This T cell receptor beta chain emerged from a study of blood T cell repertoires in COVID-19. Study-level information: From T cells, B-cell-depleted T cells, or PBMCs came the material, which was cDNA or gDNA.

Authors' methods: For nucleated cells, counts were estimated from reference gene primer amplification. Sequencing used immunoSEQ multiplex PCR; TCRdb keeps in-frame clones, though not all of them. That table supplies the V and J calls and clone size; D and trimming were determined from the DNA. The sample lists some 77,000 clones, about 90% occurring once. The CDR3 consists of 16 residues. Deletions cut 4 bases from V and 0 bases from J, with 13 bases between. The V gene's germline CDR1 is LNHDA and CDR2 SQIVND (reference sequence). Sequencing used peripheral blood. The receptor's source is an elderly woman with active or convalescent COVID-19. The rearrangement uses TRBV19 and TRBJ1-3; D gene uncertain. CDR3 nucleotide sequence: TGTGCCAGTAGTAACGGAGGAACTCTCTCTGGAAACACCATATATTTT. Translation gives CASSNGGTLSGNTIYF.